This paragraph covers one T cell receptor beta chain sequence. These data originate in a study of blood T cell repertoires in COVID-19. Study overall: Some COVID-19 samples were acute and others convalescent; all came from the United States, Italy and Spain. The analysed material was cDNA or gDNA that came from T cells, B-cell-depleted T cells, or PBMCs.

Looked up from germline, CDR1 is MRHNA and CDR2 is SNTAGT. V was clipped by 9 bases and J by 4 bases; unmatched bases: 3. There are 13 residues in the CDR3. Under the authors' procedure: The authors estimated nucleated cell counts from reference gene primer amplification. Sequenced by immunoSEQ multiplex PCR; TCRdb stores in-frame clones only, minus some. V and J calls and clone size come straight from that table; D and trimming were deduced from the DNA. The sample records a few hundred thousand clones, nearly 90% being singletons. Input material: peripheral blood. This clonotype was sampled from a woman in her forties who had recovered from COVID-19. The V call is TRBV6-4, the J call TRBJ2-2; TRBD1 matches at 9 bases. In DNA, the CDR3 is TGTGCCAGTGGACAGGGGACCACCGGGGAGCTGTTTTTT. This codes for CASGQGTTGELFF.